This record covers a single T cell receptor (beta chain). Antigen specificity is unknown. CDR3 and TCR beta VDJ profiling relied on a genomic DNA template. From the reads, TCRdb called clonotypes with MiXCR, one entry per CDR3 protein. The data hold about 150,000 distinct CDR3 sequences, with roughly 50% observed a single time. V was clipped by 4 bases and J by 6 bases, with 12 bases between them. The V gene's germline CDR1 is WNHNN and CDR2 SYGVQD (reference sequence). This CDR3 contains 14 residues. These data come from a study of CD8+CD57+ T cells in acquired aplastic anemia. Whole-study context: Sorted CD4+ and CD8+ cells gave a mean 3.2 ug DNA, range about 0.2 to 27.4 ug.

General study results and limits: Around 27 sequences, all CD8+ CDR3, were shared between patients and controls.

All sequencing subjects had displayed CD8+CD57+ cell expansion on flow cytometry. Each patient carried a diagnosis of severe acquired aplastic anemia. No patient had been given any therapy when blood was sampled. This receptor was taken from a human donor with aplastic anemia. V is TRBV10-1 and J is TRBJ2-2; D is perhaps TRBD2 (5 bases). Specimen: sorted CD4+, CD8+, or CD8+CD57+ T cells (not recorded which) from PBMCs. This CDR3 reads CASSVGRHSGELFF. CDR3 nucleotide sequence: TGCGCCAGCAGTGTGGGGAGACATTCCGGGGAGCTGTTTTTT.